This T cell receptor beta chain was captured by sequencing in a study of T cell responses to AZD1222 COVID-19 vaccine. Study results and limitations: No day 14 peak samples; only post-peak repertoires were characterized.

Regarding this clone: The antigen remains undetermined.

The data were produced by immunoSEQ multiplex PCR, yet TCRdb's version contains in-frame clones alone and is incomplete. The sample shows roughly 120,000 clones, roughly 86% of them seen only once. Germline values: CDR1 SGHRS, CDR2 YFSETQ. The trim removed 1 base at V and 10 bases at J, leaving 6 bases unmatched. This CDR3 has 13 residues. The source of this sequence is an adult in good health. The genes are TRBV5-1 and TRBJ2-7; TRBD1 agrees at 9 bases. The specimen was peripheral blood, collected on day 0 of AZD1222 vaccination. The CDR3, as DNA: TGCGCCAGCAGCTTGACCGGACAGGGGATCCAGTACTTC. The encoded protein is CASSLTGQGIQYF.